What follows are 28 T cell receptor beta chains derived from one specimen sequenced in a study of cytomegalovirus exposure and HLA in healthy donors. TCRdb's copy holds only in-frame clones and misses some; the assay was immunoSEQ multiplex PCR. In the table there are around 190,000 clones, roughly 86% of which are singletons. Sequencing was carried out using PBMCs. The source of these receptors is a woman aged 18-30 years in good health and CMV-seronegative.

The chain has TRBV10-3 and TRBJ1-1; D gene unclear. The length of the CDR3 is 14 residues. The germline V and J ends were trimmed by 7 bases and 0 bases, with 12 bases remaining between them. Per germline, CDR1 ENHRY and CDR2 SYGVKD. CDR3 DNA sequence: TGTGCCATCAAGGTGGGAGCCATGAACACTGAAGCTTTCTTT. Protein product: CAIKVGAMNTEAFF.

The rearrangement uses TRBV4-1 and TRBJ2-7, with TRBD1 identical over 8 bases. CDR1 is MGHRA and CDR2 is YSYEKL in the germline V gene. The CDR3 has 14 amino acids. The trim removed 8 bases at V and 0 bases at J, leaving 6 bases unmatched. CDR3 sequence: CASARDRSSYEQYF. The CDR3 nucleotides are TGCGCCAGCGCACGGGACAGGAGCTCCTACGAGCAGTACTTC.

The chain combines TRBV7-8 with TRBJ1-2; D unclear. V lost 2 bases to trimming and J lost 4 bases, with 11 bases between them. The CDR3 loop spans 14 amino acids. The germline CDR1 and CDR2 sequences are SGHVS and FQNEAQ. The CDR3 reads CASSLSPVPYGYTF. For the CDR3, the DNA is TGTGCCAGCAGCTTATCCCCAGTCCCCTATGGCTACACCTTC.

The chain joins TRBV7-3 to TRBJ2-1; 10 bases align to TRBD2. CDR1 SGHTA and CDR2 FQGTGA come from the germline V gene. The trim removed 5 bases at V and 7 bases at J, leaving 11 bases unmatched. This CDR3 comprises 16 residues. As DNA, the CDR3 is TGTGCCAGCAGCGCCCAAGCGGGGGGGATTGGGAATGAGCAGTTCTTC. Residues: CASSAQAGGIGNEQFF.

The CDR3 nucleotides are TGTGCCAGCAGCCTACTAAGCGGGAGGGAATACAATGAGCAGTTCTTC. It translates to CASSLLSGREYNEQFF. The rearrangement joins TRBV13 to TRBJ2-1, with 10 nucleotides matching TRBD2. Germline-derived CDR1 and CDR2 are PRHDT and FYEKMQ (reference sequence). Germline trimming cut 5 bases from V and 4 bases from J; bases unmatched to any gene: 8. The CDR3 is 16 amino acids.

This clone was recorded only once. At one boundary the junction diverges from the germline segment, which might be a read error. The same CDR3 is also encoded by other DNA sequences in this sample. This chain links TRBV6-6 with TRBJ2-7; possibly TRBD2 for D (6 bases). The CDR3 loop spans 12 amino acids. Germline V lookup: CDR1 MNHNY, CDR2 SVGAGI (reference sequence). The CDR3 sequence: CASSSGSREQYF. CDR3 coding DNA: TGTGCCAGCAGCTCCGGGAGTCGAGAGCAGTACTTT.

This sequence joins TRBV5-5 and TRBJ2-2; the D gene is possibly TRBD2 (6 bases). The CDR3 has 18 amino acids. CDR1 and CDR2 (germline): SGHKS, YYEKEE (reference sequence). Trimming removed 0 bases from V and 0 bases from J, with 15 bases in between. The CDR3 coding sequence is TGTGCCAGCAGCTTGGGGACGCGGGGCAGGACGAACACCGGGGAGCTGTTTTTT. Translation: CASSLGTRGRTNTGELFF.

As DNA, the CDR3 is TGTGCCAGCAGCCAAAGGGTATTAGCGGGAGGCGAGCAGTACTTC. Translating it yields CASSQRVLAGGEQYF. The chain combines TRBV7-2 with TRBJ2-7, with TRBD2 identical over 10 bases. The CDR3 is made up of 15 amino acids. Per the germline V gene, CDR1 is SGHTA and CDR2 is FQGNSA. The junction had 10 bases not matched to a gene; V was cut back by 5 bases and J by 6 bases. Together with reference TRBV7-2 and TRBJ2-7, the CDR3 gives the full variable domain: GAGVSQSPSNKVTEKGKDVELRCDPISGHTALYWYRQSLGQGLEFLIYFQGNSAPDKSGLPSDRFSAERTGGSVSTLTIQRTQQEDSAVYLCASSQRVLAGGEQYFGPGTRLTVT.

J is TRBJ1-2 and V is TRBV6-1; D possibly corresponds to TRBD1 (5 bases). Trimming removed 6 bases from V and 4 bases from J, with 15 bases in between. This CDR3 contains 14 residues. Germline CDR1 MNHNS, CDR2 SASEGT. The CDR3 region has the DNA TGTGCCAGCAGCGGGGGGTCGAGGATCTATGGCTACACCTTC. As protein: CASSGGSRIYGYTF.

The CDR3 region is CATSLMGRLYNEQFF. CDR3 DNA sequence: TGTGCCACCAGCTTGATGGGGCGGTTATACAATGAGCAGTTCTTC. The V and J genes are TRBV15 and TRBJ2-1; possibly TRBD1 for D (5 bases). The CDR3 contains 15 residues. Trimming took off 5 bases at V and 4 bases at J, with 15 bases between the two ends. Germline assignment: CDR1 LNHNV and CDR2 YYDKDF (reference sequence).

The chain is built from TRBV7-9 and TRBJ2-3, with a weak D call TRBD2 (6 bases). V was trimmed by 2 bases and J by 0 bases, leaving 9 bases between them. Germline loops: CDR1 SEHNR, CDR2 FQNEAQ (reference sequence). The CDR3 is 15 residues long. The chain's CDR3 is CASSLRRGSTDTQYF. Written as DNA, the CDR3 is TGTGCCAGCAGCTTAAGGCGGGGCAGCACAGATACGCAGTATTTT.

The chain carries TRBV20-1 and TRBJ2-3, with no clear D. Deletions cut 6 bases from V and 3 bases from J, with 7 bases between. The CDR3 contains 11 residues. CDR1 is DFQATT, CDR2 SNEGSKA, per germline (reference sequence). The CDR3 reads CSALLTDTQYF. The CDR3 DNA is TGCAGTGCCCTATTAACAGATACGCAGTATTTT.

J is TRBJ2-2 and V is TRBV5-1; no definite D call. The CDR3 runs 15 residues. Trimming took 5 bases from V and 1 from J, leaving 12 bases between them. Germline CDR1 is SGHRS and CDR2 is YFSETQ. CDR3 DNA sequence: TGCGCCAGCAGTATTGGTTCCGGGAACACCGGGGAGCTGTTTTTT. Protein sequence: CASSIGSGNTGELFF.

The CDR3 loop reads CASSELAGFNEQFF. The CDR3 DNA reads as TGTGCCAGCAGTGAACTAGCGGGGTTCAATGAGCAGTTCTTC. The rearrangement uses TRBV6-4 and TRBJ2-1; 10 nucleotides line up with TRBD2. The V segment lost 3 bases and the J segment 6 bases; nucleotides outside the gene matches: 2. This CDR3 has 14 amino acids. Germline V CDR1 and CDR2: MRHNA, SNTAGT.

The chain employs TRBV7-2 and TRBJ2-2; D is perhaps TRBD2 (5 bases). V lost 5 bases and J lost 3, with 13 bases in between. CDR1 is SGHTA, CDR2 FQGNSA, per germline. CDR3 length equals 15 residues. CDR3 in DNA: TGTGCCAGCAGCCCCCGGGGTACTTACACCGGGGAGCTGTTTTTT. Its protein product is CASSPRGTYTGELFF.

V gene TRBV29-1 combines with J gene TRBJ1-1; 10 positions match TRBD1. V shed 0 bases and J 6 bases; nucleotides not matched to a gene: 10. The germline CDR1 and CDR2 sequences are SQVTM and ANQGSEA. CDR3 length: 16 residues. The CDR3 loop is CSVEDIYRQGAAEAFF. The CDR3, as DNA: TGCAGCGTTGAAGATATCTATAGACAGGGGGCTGCTGAAGCTTTCTTT.

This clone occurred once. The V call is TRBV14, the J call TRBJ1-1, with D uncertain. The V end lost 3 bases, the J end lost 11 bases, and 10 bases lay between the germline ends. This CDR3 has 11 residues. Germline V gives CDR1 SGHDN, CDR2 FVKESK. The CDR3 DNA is TGTGCCAGCAGCCATAACGAGGAGGCTTTCTTT. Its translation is CASSHNEEAFF.

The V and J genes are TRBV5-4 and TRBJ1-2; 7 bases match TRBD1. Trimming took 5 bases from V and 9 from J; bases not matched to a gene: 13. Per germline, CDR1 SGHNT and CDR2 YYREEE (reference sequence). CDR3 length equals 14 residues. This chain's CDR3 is CASSFQTGARSYTF. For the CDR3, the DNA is TGTGCCAGCAGTTTTCAAACAGGGGCTAGAAGCTACACCTTC. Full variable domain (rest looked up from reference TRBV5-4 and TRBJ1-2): ETGVTQSPTHLIKTRGQQVTLRCSSQSGHNTVSWYQQALGQGPQFIFQYYREEENGRGNFPPRFSGLQFPNYSSELNVNALELDDSALYLCASSFQTGARSYTFGSGTRLTVV.

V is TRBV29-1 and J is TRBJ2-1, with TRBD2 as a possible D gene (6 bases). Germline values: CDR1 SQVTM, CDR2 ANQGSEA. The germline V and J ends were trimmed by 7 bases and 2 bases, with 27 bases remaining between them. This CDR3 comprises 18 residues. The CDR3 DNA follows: TGCAGCGGGGAGGTGCCGGGGCAAACAGGATACGCCTACAATGAGCAGTTCTTC. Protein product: CSGEVPGQTGYAYNEQFF.

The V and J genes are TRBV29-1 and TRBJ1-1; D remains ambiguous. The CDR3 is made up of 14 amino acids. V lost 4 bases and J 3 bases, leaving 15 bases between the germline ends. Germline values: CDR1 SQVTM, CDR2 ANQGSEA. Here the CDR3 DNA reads TGCAGCGTTGGCCCCCCCAGCGCGGACACTGAAGCTTTCTTT. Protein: CSVGPPSADTEAFF.

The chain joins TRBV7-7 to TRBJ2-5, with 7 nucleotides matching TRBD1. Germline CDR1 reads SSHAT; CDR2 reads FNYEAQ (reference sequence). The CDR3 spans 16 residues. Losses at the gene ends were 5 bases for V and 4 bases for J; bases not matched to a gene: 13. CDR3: CASSRLARQGRETQYF. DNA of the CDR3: TGTGCCAGCAGCAGGTTGGCCCGACAGGGTAGAGAGACCCAGTACTTC.

CDR3 bases: TGCGCCAGCAGCCAAGATCTAGTCGGCGGGAGGGCATGGGAGCAGTTCTTC. The encoded protein is CASSQDLVGGRAWEQFF. V is TRBV4-1 and J is TRBJ2-1; 9 bases match TRBD2. Germline-derived CDR1 and CDR2 are MGHRA and YSYEKL. V dropped 0 bases and J dropped 10; count of bases not matched to a gene: 13. The CDR3 length is 17 residues.

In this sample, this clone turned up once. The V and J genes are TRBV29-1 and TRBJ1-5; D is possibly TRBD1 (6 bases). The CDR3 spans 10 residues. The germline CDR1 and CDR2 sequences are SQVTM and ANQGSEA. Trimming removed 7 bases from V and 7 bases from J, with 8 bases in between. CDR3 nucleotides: TGCAGCGCTGACAGGCAGCCCCAGCATTTT. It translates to CSADRQPQHF.

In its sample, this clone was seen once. DNA of the CDR3: TGTGCCAGCAGCTTAGTCCAGGCGAGATGGACCGGGGAGCTGTTTTTT. This gives the protein CASSLVQARWTGELFF. The J gene is TRBJ2-2, the V gene TRBV7-6; D is undetermined. This CDR3 region has 16 residues. Germline V CDR1 and CDR2: SGHVS, FNYEAQ. V dropped 1 base and J dropped 5 bases, with 14 bases sitting between them.

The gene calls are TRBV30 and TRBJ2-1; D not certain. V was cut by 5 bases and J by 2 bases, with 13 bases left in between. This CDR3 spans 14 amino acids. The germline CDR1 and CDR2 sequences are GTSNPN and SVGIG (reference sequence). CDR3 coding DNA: TGTGCCTGGGCGAGCCCAAACCCCTACAATGAGCAGTTCTTC. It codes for CAWASPNPYNEQFF. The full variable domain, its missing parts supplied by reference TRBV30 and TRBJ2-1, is SQTIHQWPATLVQPVGSPLSLECTVEGTSNPNLYWYRQAAGRGLQLLFYSVGIGQISSEVPQNLSASRPQDRQFILSSKKLLLSDSGFYLCAWASPNPYNEQFFGPGTRLTVL.

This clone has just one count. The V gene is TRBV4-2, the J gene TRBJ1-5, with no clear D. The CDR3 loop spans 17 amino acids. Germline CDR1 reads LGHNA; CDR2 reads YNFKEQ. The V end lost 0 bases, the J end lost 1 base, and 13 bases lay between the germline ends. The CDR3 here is CASSQDLSGRSNQPQHF. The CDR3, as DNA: TGTGCCAGCAGCCAAGATCTGTCCGGGAGAAGCAATCAGCCCCAGCATTTT.

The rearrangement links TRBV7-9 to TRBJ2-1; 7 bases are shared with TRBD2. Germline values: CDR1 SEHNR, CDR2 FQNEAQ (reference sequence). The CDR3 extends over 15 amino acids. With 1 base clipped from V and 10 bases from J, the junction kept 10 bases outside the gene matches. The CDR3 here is CASSLEVGRVGEQFF. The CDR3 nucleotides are TGTGCCAGCAGCTTAGAGGTTGGGAGGGTGGGGGAGCAGTTCTTC.

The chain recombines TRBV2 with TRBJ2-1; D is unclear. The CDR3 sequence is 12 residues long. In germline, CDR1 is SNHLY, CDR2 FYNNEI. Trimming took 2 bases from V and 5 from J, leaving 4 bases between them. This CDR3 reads CASSEQNNEQFF. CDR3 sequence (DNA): TGTGCCAGCAGTGAACAGAACAATGAGCAGTTCTTC.